Presented here are 32 T cell receptor beta chains from one specimen sequenced in a study of OX40 agonist ivuxolimab in advanced cancers. TCRdb's copy holds only in-frame clones and misses some; the assay was immunoSEQ multiplex PCR. Of 5,500 to 7,500 clones in the sample, 84% were seen once. Sequencing used CD4+ or CD8+ T cells sorted from blood, obtained in a trial of the OX40 agonist ivuxolimab. Receptors were obtained from an adult with an advanced solid tumor such as melanoma, head and neck, liver or kidney cancer.

The chain employs TRBV5-6 and TRBJ2-7, with D unresolved. CDR3 length: 13 residues. CDR1 and CDR2 from the germline V gene are SGHDT and YYEEEE. With 5 bases removed from V and 0 bases from J, the gap between germline ends came to 9 bases. The CDR3 DNA follows: TGTGCCAGCAGTTATGGGCCCTCCTACGAGCAGTACTTC. Translated: CASSYGPSYEQYF.

The gene calls are TRBV2 and TRBJ2-6; D not resolved. From germline, CDR1 is SNHLY and CDR2 FYNNEI. The CDR3 is 14 amino acids. V dropped 8 bases and J dropped 0 bases, with 8 bases sitting between them. The CDR3 region is CASQDGSGANVLTF. The CDR3 DNA sequence: TGTGCCAGCCAAGATGGCTCTGGGGCCAACGTCCTGACTTTC.

The chain uses TRBV14 and TRBJ1-2; no clear D gene. The length of the CDR3 is 14 residues. Germline V CDR1 and CDR2: SGHDN, FVKESK. The V end lost 4 bases, the J end lost 0 bases, and 9 bases lay between the germline ends. As DNA, the CDR3 is TGTGCCAGCAGCCTTGAAACCTCTAACTATGGCTACACCTTC. Its protein product is CASSLETSNYGYTF.

The chain uses TRBV5-4 and TRBJ1-1; 7 bases align to TRBD1. The junction had 13 bases not matched to a gene; V was cut back by 9 bases and J by 8 bases. The germline V gene has CDR1 SGHNT and CDR2 YYREEE (reference sequence). This CDR3 region has 13 residues. The CDR3, as DNA: TGTGCCACAATCCCGAGGCAGGGGGAGGAAGCTTTCTTT. It is translated as CATIPRQGEEAFF.

The gene calls are TRBV2 and TRBJ2-3; maybe TRBD1 (5 bases). The germline V gene has CDR1 SNHLY and CDR2 FYNNEI. Trimming removed 6 bases at V and 1 base at J, with 14 bases between. The CDR3 covers 15 residues. Here the CDR3 reads CASSADSWGTDTQYF. DNA of the CDR3: TGTGCCAGCAGCGCCGACAGTTGGGGCACAGATACGCAGTATTTT.

The gene calls are TRBV5-1 and TRBJ2-3, with 7 bases lining up with TRBD1. With 1 base clipped from V and 2 bases from J, the junction kept 4 bases outside the gene matches. CDR1 is SGHRS and CDR2 is YFSETQ in the germline V gene. The CDR3 is 15 residues long. CDR3: CASSLRDSLTDTQYF. The DNA of the CDR3 is TGCGCCAGCAGCTTGCGGGACAGCCTCACAGATACGCAGTATTTT.

This sequence joins TRBV9 and TRBJ2-5; maybe TRBD2 (5 bases). Germline V gene sequence: CDR1 SGDLS, CDR2 YYNGEE. Trimming removed 0 bases from V and 4 bases from J, with 13 bases in between. The CDR3 covers 15 residues. CDR3 residues: CASSVADFWGETQYF. As DNA, the CDR3 is TGTGCCAGCAGCGTAGCGGACTTCTGGGGAGAGACCCAGTACTTC.

The chain couples TRBV15 to TRBJ1-4; 10 bases match TRBD1. V was clipped by 3 bases and J by 6 bases; unmatched bases: 4. Germline V CDR1 and CDR2: LNHNV, YYDKDF (reference sequence). The CDR3 has 15 residues. This CDR3 is CATSRSTGGHEKLFF. In DNA form, the CDR3 reads TGTGCCACCAGCAGGTCGACAGGGGGCCATGAAAAACTGTTTTTT.

The chain links TRBV27 to TRBJ2-1, with D tentatively TRBD2 (6 bases). The CDR3 is 15 residues long. Per germline, CDR1 MNHEY and CDR2 SMNVEV (reference sequence). Trimming cost V 2 bases and J 9 bases, with 17 bases left between them. The CDR3 nucleotides read TGTGCCAGCAGTTTAGAGGCGGGACCCCTCGGTGAGCAGTTCTTC. Translation gives CASSLEAGPLGEQFF.

The chain combines TRBV2 with TRBJ1-5; D uncertain. Trimming removed 6 bases at V and 7 bases at J, with 19 bases between. Germline CDR1 and CDR2: SNHLY and FYNNEI. This CDR3 region has 15 residues. The CDR3 DNA sequence: TGTGCCAGCAGGGACTCGAGCGGCCTGGGGCAGCCCCAGCATTTT. Translated: CASRDSSGLGQPQHF.

In its sample, this clone was seen a few times. The CDR3 DNA follows: TGCAGCGTTGCCGTGAACACTGAAGCTTTCTTT. Its translation: CSVAVNTEAFF. This chain links TRBV29-1 with TRBJ1-1; no clear D. Germline-derived CDR1 and CDR2 are SQVTM and ANQGSEA. The CDR3 runs 11 residues. V dropped 4 bases and J dropped 0 bases, with 3 bases sitting between them.

The rearrangement uses TRBV4-2 and TRBJ2-3; 7 positions agree with TRBD2. This CDR3 has 15 amino acids. With V trimmed by 2 bases and J by 3 bases, 5 bases remained unmatched. The V gene's germline CDR1 is LGHNA and CDR2 YNFKEQ. The CDR3: CASSQTSGVTDTQYF. Written as DNA, the CDR3 is TGTGCCAGCAGCCAAACCAGCGGGGTTACAGATACGCAGTATTTT.

The chain employs TRBV7-8 and TRBJ2-7; D is uncertain. Deletions cut 2 bases from V and 0 bases from J, with 11 bases between. The germline V gene has CDR1 SGHVS and CDR2 FQNEAQ. There are 15 residues in the CDR3. The CDR3 region has the DNA TGTGCCAGCAGCTTACCGCTAGTTAGCTCCTACGAGCAGTACTTC. Protein product: CASSLPLVSSYEQYF.

This clone counts as hyperexpanded. J is TRBJ2-2 and V is TRBV27, with a tentative D call TRBD1 (8 bases). V was clipped by 4 bases and J by 2 bases, with 17 bases between them. The CDR3 has 17 amino acids. The germline V gene encodes CDR1 MNHEY and CDR2 SMNVEV (reference sequence). CDR3 DNA: TGTGCCAGCAGTTCCAATACAGGGGGACTAAACACCGGGGAGCTGTTTTTT. Its translation is CASSSNTGGLNTGELFF.

The chain joins TRBV9 to TRBJ2-3, with 9 nucleotides matching TRBD2. V was clipped by 4 bases and J by 3 bases; unmatched bases: 6. Germline values: CDR1 SGDLS, CDR2 YYNGEE. This CDR3 has 15 amino acids. CDR3 sequence: CASSNSGGKTDTQYF. The CDR3 DNA reads TGTGCCAGCAGCAACAGCGGGGGGAAAACAGATACGCAGTATTTT.

The chain recombines TRBV11-2 with TRBJ1-1; no definite D call. Per germline, CDR1 SGHAT and CDR2 FQNNGV. V gave up 4 bases and J gave up 1 base, with 13 bases separating them. CDR3 length: 15 residues. In DNA, the CDR3 is TGTGCCAGCAGCTCGCGGCGGCCAGGGAACACTGAAGCTTTCTTT. Translating gives CASSSRRPGNTEAFF. The full variable domain, with the rest looked up from reference TRBV11-2 and TRBJ1-1, is EAGVAQSPRYKIIEKRQSVAFWCNPISGHATLYWYQQILGQGPKLLIQFQNNGVVDDSQLPKDRFSAERLKGVDSTLKIQPAKLEDSAVYLCASSSRRPGNTEAFFGQGTRLTVV.

The chain uses TRBV27 and TRBJ2-5; D may be TRBD2 (6 bases). Germline lookup yields CDR1 MNHEY and CDR2 SMNVEV (reference sequence). The CDR3 loop spans 14 amino acids. V was trimmed by 0 bases and J by 3 bases, leaving 8 bases between them. The CDR3, as DNA: TGTGCCAGCAGTTTATCTGGCGGGGAAGAGACCCAGTACTTC. Protein: CASSLSGGEETQYF.

This chain uses TRBV29-1 with TRBJ2-7, with D maybe TRBD1 (6 bases). Germline V gene data show CDR1 as SQVTM and CDR2 as ANQGSEA. CDR3 length: 13 residues. Trimming shortened V by 7 bases and J by 0 bases, and 13 bases separated the two germline ends. CDR3 DNA sequence: TGCAGCGCCATGACAGGAGACTCCTACGAGCAGTACTTC. Translating it yields CSAMTGDSYEQYF.

The chain links TRBV7-9 to TRBJ1-2, with 11 nucleotides matching TRBD1. The trim removed 5 bases at V and 2 bases at J, leaving 10 bases unmatched. CDR1 SEHNR and CDR2 FQNEAQ come from the germline V gene (reference sequence). The CDR3 spans 17 residues. This chain's CDR3 is CASSLGTGGDQNYGYTF. The DNA of the CDR3 is TGTGCCAGCAGCCTAGGGACAGGGGGAGACCAGAACTATGGCTACACCTTC.

CDR3 residues: CASSLDRVTYEQYF. CDR3 coding DNA: TGTGCCAGCAGCTTGGACAGGGTAACCTACGAGCAGTACTTC. The chain is built from TRBV5-4 and TRBJ2-7; a possible D gene is TRBD1 (6 bases). This CDR3 has 14 amino acids. Germline CDR1 reads SGHNT; CDR2 reads YYREEE (reference sequence). With 0 bases removed from V and 2 bases from J, the gap between germline ends came to 9 bases.

The rearrangement joins TRBV2 to TRBJ2-3, with D perhaps being TRBD1 or TRBD2 (5 bases each). Trimming shortened V by 0 bases and J by 0 bases, and 7 bases separated the two germline ends. This CDR3 is 15 amino acids long. Germline V gene data show CDR1 as SNHLY and CDR2 as FYNNEI. The CDR3 protein is CASSEAGVSTDTQYF. As DNA, the CDR3 is TGTGCCAGCAGTGAAGCGGGGGTTAGCACAGATACGCAGTATTTT.

This chain links TRBV4-1 with TRBJ1-2; the D is unclear. Germline assignment: CDR1 MGHRA and CDR2 YSYEKL. Trimming pared 4 bases from V and 3 bases from J, leaving 15 bases between. This CDR3 contains 15 residues. CDR3 amino acids: CASSRDRTSDYGYTF. CDR3 nucleotides: TGCGCCAGCAGCCGCGACCGGACGTCCGACTATGGCTACACCTTC.

The chain recombines TRBV21-1 with TRBJ2-6; TRBD1, the D gene given by the table, was not confirmed from the DNA. TRBV21-1 is assigned pseudogene status. This CDR3 is 23 amino acids long. This CDR3 reads CASSKVSLRCICRACSGANVLTF. CDR3 coding DNA: TGTGCCAGCAGCAAAGTCTCATTAAGGTGTATTTGCAGGGCCTGCTCTGGGGCCAACGTCCTGACTTTC.

This clone was found once. V usage is TRBV28 and J usage is TRBJ1-5; D not resolved. Germline V gene data show CDR1 as MDHEN and CDR2 as SYDVKM. The CDR3 length is 16 residues. The V end lost 1 base, the J end lost 0 bases, and 10 bases lay between the germline ends. Here the CDR3 reads CASSLSLADSNQPQHF. CDR3 coding DNA: TGTGCCAGCAGTTTATCCTTAGCGGATAGCAATCAGCCCCAGCATTTT.

This chain connects TRBV5-6 to TRBJ2-1; D unresolved. This CDR3 is built from 16 residues. Trimming left V 0 bases short and J 1 base short, with 11 bases between. Per the germline V gene, CDR1 is SGHDT and CDR2 is YYEEEE. The CDR3 nucleotides read TGTGCCAGCAGCTTGGGGCTCCACCCGTCCTACAATGAGCAGTTCTTC. It is translated as CASSLGLHPSYNEQFF.

The chain carries TRBV5-6 and TRBJ1-3; D remains ambiguous. Germline V lookup: CDR1 SGHDT, CDR2 YYEEEE. The CDR3 covers 14 residues. V shed 0 bases and J shed 4 bases, with 8 bases lying between them. The CDR3 region is CASSLAGSGNTIYF. The CDR3, as DNA: TGTGCCAGCAGCTTGGCTGGGTCCGGAAACACCATATATTTT.

This clone has just one count. Here the CDR3 reads CASSQAGGPWDEQFF. CDR3 sequence (DNA): TGTGCCAGCAGCCAAGCAGGGGGCCCGTGGGATGAGCAGTTCTTC. The chain couples TRBV4-2 to TRBJ2-1; the match to TRBD1 covers 8 bases. The CDR3 has 15 residues. V shed 1 base and J 8 bases; nucleotides not matched to a gene: 7. Germline assignment: CDR1 LGHNA and CDR2 YNFKEQ.

The chain uses TRBV6-5 and TRBJ2-2; D gene ambiguous. Germline CDR1 and CDR2: MNHEY and SVGAGI. The CDR3 has 13 amino acids. V lost 5 bases to trimming and J lost 0 bases, with 4 bases between them. In nucleotides, the CDR3 is TGTGCCAGCAGTCGTGCGAACACCGGGGAGCTGTTTTTT. This translates into CASSRANTGELFF.

V is TRBV7-8 and J is TRBJ2-1, with D unresolved. Per the germline V gene, CDR1 is SGHVS and CDR2 is FQNEAQ. Trimming cost V 5 bases and J 0 bases, with 11 bases left between them. The CDR3 is made up of 15 amino acids. CDR3 amino acids: CASSKKDPSYNEQFF. CDR3 DNA sequence: TGTGCCAGCAGCAAGAAAGACCCCTCCTACAATGAGCAGTTCTTC. Drawing the rest from reference TRBV7-8 and TRBJ2-1, the complete variable domain is GAGVSQSPRYKVAKRGQDVALRCDPISGHVSLFWYQQALGQGPEFLTYFQNEAQLDKSGLPSDRFFAERPEGSVSTLKIQRTQQEDSAVYLCASSKKDPSYNEQFFGPGTRLTVL.

The V and J genes are TRBV13 and TRBJ1-3; no firm D call. The germline gives CDR1 PRHDT, CDR2 FYEKMQ (reference sequence). V was trimmed by 4 bases and J by 0 bases, leaving 10 bases between them. This CDR3 comprises 15 residues. The CDR3 spells CASSSRGPSGNTIYF. In DNA form, the CDR3 reads TGTGCCAGCAGCTCCCGGGGTCCCTCTGGAAACACCATATATTTT. The variable domain in full, with the rest retrieved from reference TRBV13 and TRBJ1-3, is AAGVIQSPRHLIKEKRETATLKCYPIPRHDTVYWYQQGPGQDPQFLISFYEKMQSDKGSIPDRFSAQQFSDYHSELNMSSLELGDSALYFCASSSRGPSGNTIYFGEGSWLTVV.

This clone was seen just once. This chain uses TRBV5-1 with TRBJ2-2; tentative D call: TRBD1 (6 bases). The CDR3 length is 17 residues. V gave up 5 bases and J gave up 4 bases, with 21 bases separating them. Germline lookup yields CDR1 SGHRS and CDR2 YFSETQ. CDR3 DNA sequence: TGCGCCAGCAGTATTCGGAGCCAGGGGTCTGGCACCGGGGAGCTGTTTTTT. It is translated as CASSIRSQGSGTGELFF.

The chain uses TRBV13 and TRBJ1-6; TRBD1 is a possible D gene (5 bases). CDR1 is PRHDT and CDR2 is FYEKMQ in the germline V gene (reference sequence). Trimming took off 2 bases at V and 2 bases at J, with 7 bases between the two ends. The CDR3 length is 15 residues. CDR3 residues: CASSLQGTYNSPLHF. Written as DNA, the CDR3 is TGTGCCAGCAGCTTACAGGGAACCTATAATTCACCCCTCCACTTT.